Listed here are 30 T cell receptor beta chains from one sample, sequenced in a study of blood T cell repertoires in COVID-19. TCRdb keeps only in-frame clones here, not all; method: immunoSEQ multiplex PCR. The table includes approximately 87,000 clones, roughly 80% detected once. The source material was peripheral blood. The receptor source for this set is a woman older than 75 with acute or convalescent COVID-19.

The V and J genes are TRBV11-2 and TRBJ1-1; TRBD1 is a possible D gene (5 bases). CDR1 and CDR2 (germline): SGHAT, FQNNGV. V was pared by 0 bases and J by 1 base, with 9 bases between. This CDR3 is 15 amino acids long. CDR3 loop: CASSLEGGANTEAFF. Written as DNA, the CDR3 is TGTGCCAGCAGCTTAGAGGGGGGTGCGAACACTGAAGCTTTCTTT.

The CDR3 loop is CASSLSGRDFTIYF. In nucleotides, the CDR3 is TGTGCCAGCAGTTTATCCGGCAGGGACTTCACCATATATTTT. This chain uses TRBV28 with TRBJ1-3; weak D call: TRBD1 (5 bases). The CDR3 spans 14 residues. V dropped 1 base and J dropped 9 bases, with 13 bases sitting between them. Germline V gene sequence: CDR1 MDHEN, CDR2 SYDVKM.

The chain combines TRBV19 with TRBJ2-5, with 9 bases aligning to TRBD1. The CDR3 covers 16 residues. Losses at the gene ends were 2 bases for V and 1 base for J; bases not matched to a gene: 5. Germline loops: CDR1 LNHDA, CDR2 SQIVND (reference sequence). The CDR3 DNA reads TGTGCCAGTAGTATAATGTGGACAGGGGTCCAAGAGACCCAGTACTTC. Residues: CASSIMWTGVQETQYF.

This clone was seen once. This sequence joins TRBV7-3 and TRBJ2-2; possibly TRBD2 for D (5 bases). CDR1 and CDR2 (germline): SGHTA, FQGTGA. This CDR3 region has 16 residues. V was shortened by 1 base and J by 1 base, with 10 bases between the two germline ends. The CDR3 DNA sequence: TGTGCCAGCAGCTTAATCAGCGGCGTGAACACCGGGGAGCTGTTTTTT. This sequence encodes CASSLISGVNTGELFF.

V gene TRBV14 combines with J gene TRBJ2-1; 8 nucleotides align to TRBD2. The CDR3 extends over 15 amino acids. Trimming cost V 3 bases and J 7 bases; bases outside gene matches: 8. Germline lookup yields CDR1 SGHDN and CDR2 FVKESK. CDR3 sequence: CASSHFSGAGNEQFF. CDR3 nucleotides: TGTGCCAGCAGCCACTTTAGCGGGGCAGGAAATGAGCAGTTCTTC.

The chain couples TRBV7-9 to TRBJ2-5; TRBD1 matches at 7 bases. The CDR3 has 14 residues. With 5 bases clipped from V and 0 bases from J, the junction kept 3 bases outside the gene matches. Germline CDR1 and CDR2: SEHNR and FQNEAQ (reference sequence). The CDR3 sequence is CASSGGQYQETQYF. The CDR3 nucleotides are TGTGCCAGCAGCGGGGGACAGTACCAAGAGACCCAGTACTTC.

V gene TRBV11-1 combines with J gene TRBJ1-6, with a weak D call TRBD1 (6 bases). The V and J ends lost 5 bases and 3 bases respectively, with 14 bases between them. CDR3 length: 16 amino acids. Per germline, CDR1 SGHAT and CDR2 FQDESV (reference sequence). CDR3 region: CASSRDRWDYNSPLHF. The CDR3 nucleotides are TGTGCCAGCAGCCGAGACAGGTGGGACTATAATTCACCCCTCCACTTT. Supplemented by reference TRBV11-1 and TRBJ1-6, the full variable domain reads EAEVAQSPRYKITEKSQAVAFWCDPISGHATLYWYRQILGQGPELLVQFQDESVVDDSQLPKDRFSAERLKGVDSTLKIQPAELGDSAMYLCASSRDRWDYNSPLHFGNGTRLTVT.

V gene TRBV7-3 combines with J gene TRBJ2-3; D is perhaps TRBD2 (6 bases). CDR3 length: 16 amino acids. Germline CDR1 is SGHTA and CDR2 is FQGTGA. Trimming took 0 bases from V and 2 from J, leaving 12 bases between them. CDR3 residues: CASSLTPGDLTDTQYF. The CDR3 DNA is TGTGCCAGCAGCTTAACGCCGGGGGACCTCACAGATACGCAGTATTTT.

The chain recombines TRBV7-9 with TRBJ2-1; perhaps TRBD1 as D (5 bases). Trimming stripped 4 bases from V and 8 bases from J, with 15 bases between. Germline V gene sequence: CDR1 SEHNR, CDR2 FQNEAQ (reference sequence). The CDR3 covers 14 residues. CDR3 sequence (DNA): TGTGCCAGCAGCTCCAGGGCCAAAGGGGATGAGCAGTTCTTC. Translation: CASSSRAKGDEQFF. Drawing the rest from reference TRBV7-9 and TRBJ2-1, the complete variable domain is DTGVSQNPRHKITKRGQNVTFRCDPISEHNRLYWYRQTLGQGPEFLTYFQNEAQLEKSRLLSDRFSAERPKGSFSTLEIQRTEQGDSAMYLCASSSRAKGDEQFFGPGTRLTVL.

This clone was observed a single time. The gene calls are TRBV6-1 and TRBJ2-5; the match to TRBD2 covers 9 bases. The CDR3 consists of 16 residues. The germline V gene encodes CDR1 MNHNS and CDR2 SASEGT. V was pared by 3 bases and J by 7 bases, with 12 bases of the junction left unmatched. The DNA of the CDR3 is TGTGCCAGCAGTGAGGTGCCTAGCGGGGACCTTGGGACCCAGTACTTC. Amino acids: CASSEVPSGDLGTQYF.

The V gene is TRBV11-2, the J gene TRBJ1-1, with D unclear. Germline CDR1 and CDR2: SGHAT and FQNNGV. Between the trimmed V and J ends, which lost 0 bases and 3 bases, there was a span of 5 bases. This CDR3 spans 13 amino acids. Here the CDR3 reads CASSLDRYTEAFF. The CDR3 region has the DNA TGTGCCAGCAGCTTAGACAGGTACACTGAAGCTTTCTTT.

This sequence joins TRBV7-9 and TRBJ1-3; D not resolved. Germline V CDR1 and CDR2: SEHNR, FQNEAQ (reference sequence). V lost 1 base to trimming and J lost 1 base, with 8 bases between them. The CDR3 has 15 amino acids. CDR3 residues: CASSLEGGSGNTIYF. The CDR3 bases are TGTGCCAGCAGCTTAGAAGGCGGTTCTGGAAACACCATATATTTT.

The V call is TRBV2, the J call TRBJ1-5; no clear D. V lost 6 bases to trimming and J lost 0 bases, with 15 bases between them. Germline values: CDR1 SNHLY, CDR2 FYNNEI. The CDR3 totals 16 residues. CDR3 sequence reads: CASRPNAGNSNQPQHF. CDR3 DNA sequence: TGTGCCAGCAGGCCGAACGCGGGCAATAGCAATCAGCCCCAGCATTTT.

The chain recombines TRBV10-2 with TRBJ2-7, with D possibly matching TRBD2 (6 bases). The V gene's germline CDR1 is WSHSY and CDR2 SAAADI. The V end lost 4 bases, the J end lost 0 bases, and 16 bases lay between the germline ends. There are 16 residues in the CDR3. CDR3 residues: CASSGTPGLYSYEQYF. In nucleotides, the CDR3 is TGCGCCAGCAGTGGGACACCGGGACTCTACTCCTACGAGCAGTACTTC.

The genes are TRBV14 and TRBJ2-5; a weak D match, TRBD1 (6 bases). Germline CDR1 and CDR2: SGHDN and FVKESK. There are 15 residues in the CDR3. Trimming shortened V by 2 bases and J by 5 bases, and 15 bases separated the two germline ends. CDR3 sequence: CASSQRGRGGETQYF. The CDR3 DNA reads as TGTGCCAGCAGCCAAAGAGGCAGGGGCGGGGAGACCCAGTACTTC. The full variable domain, its missing parts supplied by reference TRBV14 and TRBJ2-5, is EAGVTQFPSHSVIEKGQTVTLRCDPISGHDNLYWYRRVMGKEIKFLLHFVKESKQDESGMPNNRFLAERTGGTYSTLKVQPAELEDSGVYFCASSQRGRGGETQYFGPGTRLLVL.

This chain uses TRBV9 with TRBJ1-2; the D is unclear. CDR1 is SGDLS and CDR2 is YYNGEE in the germline V gene. V was pared by 0 bases and J by 1 base, with 7 bases between. The CDR3 covers 14 residues. The CDR3: CASSVGAGNYGYTF. Here the CDR3 DNA reads TGTGCCAGCAGCGTAGGTGCCGGTAACTATGGCTACACCTTC.

This clone was picked up a small number of times. The rearrangement joins TRBV5-6 to TRBJ2-2; unclear D gene. The CDR3 sequence is 15 residues long. Germline CDR1 and CDR2: SGHDT and YYEEEE. Trimming removed 0 bases from V and 1 base from J, with 7 bases in between. The CDR3 coding sequence is TGTGCCAGCAGCTTGGCCAGAAAGAACACCGGGGAGCTGTTTTTT. Its protein is CASSLARKNTGELFF.

Only a few counts were recorded for this clone. The chain is built from TRBV14 and TRBJ1-1; D not resolved. V was cut by 0 bases and J by 1 base, with 15 bases left in between. CDR1 is SGHDN, CDR2 FVKESK, per germline. The CDR3 consists of 17 residues. This chain's CDR3 is CASSQDLSRRGNTEAFF. CDR3 nucleotide sequence: TGTGCCAGCAGCCAAGATCTTTCGAGGCGGGGGAACACTGAAGCTTTCTTT.

This chain joins TRBV6-2 or TRBV6-3 and TRBJ2-7, with 8 bases that match TRBD1. Unmatched junction bases numbered 11, after V lost 6 bases and J lost 4 bases. The CDR3 length is 15 residues. Germline V gene data show CDR1 as MNHEY and CDR2 as SVGEGT. As DNA, the CDR3 is TGTGCCAGCAGCCGGGACAGGCCAGGGGGGTACGAGCAGTACTTC. The encoded protein is CASSRDRPGGYEQYF.

The chain carries TRBV24-1 and TRBJ1-2; D is possibly TRBD1 (6 bases). Deletions cut 4 bases from V and 2 bases from J, with 13 bases between. In germline, CDR1 is KGHDR, CDR2 SFDVKD. CDR3 length: 15 amino acids. The CDR3 region has the DNA TGTGCCACCAGTGAGGGAGGGGGTTCCAACTATGGCTACACCTTC. This encodes CATSEGGGSNYGYTF.

By its share, this clone is large. This sequence joins TRBV25-1 and TRBJ1-1; no firm D call. V shed 4 bases and J shed 1 base, with 4 bases lying between them. The germline CDR1 and CDR2 sequences are MGHDK and SYGVNS. The CDR3 length is 12 residues. The CDR3 loop is CASSGGNTEAFF. CDR3 sequence (DNA): TGTGCCAGCAGTGGAGGGAACACTGAAGCTTTCTTT.

The V gene is TRBV5-4, the J gene TRBJ2-7; D possibly corresponds to TRBD2 (5 bases). Trimming shortened V by 1 base and J by 2 bases, and 7 bases separated the two germline ends. Germline V gives CDR1 SGHNT, CDR2 YYREEE (reference sequence). This CDR3 region has 13 residues. Written as DNA, the CDR3 is TGTGCCAGCAGCTTGACTAGTACCTACGAGCAGTACTTC. This translates into CASSLTSTYEQYF.

This clone came up a few times. V usage is TRBV11-3 and J usage is TRBJ2-7; no definite D call. The CDR3 extends over 14 amino acids. Germline CDR1 reads SGHNT; CDR2 reads YENEEA. V was trimmed by 0 bases and J by 6 bases, leaving 12 bases between them. CDR3 in amino acids: CASSLDTRGPEQYF. The CDR3 bases are TGTGCCAGCAGCTTAGATACCCGCGGTCCCGAGCAGTACTTC. Using reference TRBV11-3 and TRBJ2-7 for the parts outside the CDR3, the full variable domain is EAGVVQSPRYKIIEKKQPVAFWCNPISGHNTLYWYLQNLGQGPELLIRYENEEAVDDSQLPKDRFSAERLKGVDSTLKIQPAELGDSAVYLCASSLDTRGPEQYFGPGTRLTVT.

This chain links TRBV5-4 with TRBJ1-1, with 9 bases identical to TRBD1. The CDR3 is 14 amino acids. Germline CDR1 SGHNT, CDR2 YYREEE (reference sequence). Unmatched junction bases numbered 6, after V lost 4 bases and J lost 5 bases. CDR3 DNA sequence: TGTGCCAGCAGCGCTGGGACAGGGACAACTGAAGCTTTCTTT. Translation: CASSAGTGTTEAFF.

Comments on this clone: The junction departs from germline at one end; a sequencing error may be responsible. The V and J genes are TRBV7-7 and TRBJ2-1, with D perhaps matching TRBD1 (6 bases). Germline CDR1 and CDR2: SSHAT and FNYEAQ (reference sequence). This CDR3 has 18 residues. The CDR3 sequence is CASSLAPSGASSYNEQFF. In DNA form, the CDR3 reads TGTGCTAGCAGCTTAGCGCCGTCAGGGGCAAGCTCCTACAATGAGCAGTTCTTC.

V gene TRBV12-3 or TRBV12-4 combines with J gene TRBJ1-4; D possibly corresponds to TRBD1 (5 bases). The CDR3 is 12 residues long. V was clipped by 6 bases and J by 7 bases, with 9 bases between them. As DNA, the CDR3 is TGTGCCAGCAGGGGACTAGGTGAAAAACTGTTTTTT. Encoded protein: CASRGLGEKLFF.

The chain carries TRBV6-4 and TRBJ2-7, with 9 bases fitting TRBD1. This CDR3 is 16 amino acids long. The germline V gene has CDR1 MRHNA and CDR2 SNTAGT. The V segment lost 7 bases and the J segment 3 bases; nucleotides outside the gene matches: 13. CDR3 loop: CASIARRETGGYEQYF. The CDR3 DNA sequence: TGTGCCAGCATCGCCCGAAGAGAGACAGGGGGCTACGAGCAGTACTTC.

The chain couples TRBV11-2 to TRBJ2-1, with 11 bases identical to TRBD2. The CDR3 runs 15 residues. Germline assignment: CDR1 SGHAT and CDR2 FQNNGV. V lost 6 bases, J lost 4 bases, and 5 bases stayed unmatched. CDR3 sequence: CASSETSGAYNEQFF. CDR3 nucleotide sequence: TGTGCCAGCAGTGAGACTAGCGGGGCTTACAATGAGCAGTTCTTC.

CDR3 nucleotides: TGCAGCGTTGACGGGCAGGGGATCGGCACAGATACGCAGTATTTT. Its protein product is CSVDGQGIGTDTQYF. The chain links TRBV29-1 to TRBJ2-3; maybe TRBD1 (6 bases). The V gene lost 3 bases and the J gene lost 1 base, with 14 bases spanning the gap. Germline V lookup: CDR1 SQVTM, CDR2 ANQGSEA. The CDR3 extends over 15 amino acids.

This clone was counted once. The V and J genes are TRBV5-1 and TRBJ2-3, with 10 bases identical to TRBD1. Germline values: CDR1 SGHRS, CDR2 YFSETQ. V trimming: 2 bases; J trimming: 1 base; junction bases outside the gene matches: 4. CDR3 length: 16 amino acids. The DNA of the CDR3 is TGCGCCAGCAGCTTCGGTGGACAGGGGGGCACAGATACGCAGTATTTT. Amino acids: CASSFGGQGGTDTQYF.